These 29 T cell receptor beta chains came from one sample sequenced in a study of T cells in Graves' hyperthyroidism and ophthalmopathy (dated by TCRdb to the late 2010s). The library was generated by multiplex PCR. Sequenced on an Illumina HiSeq 2000. The TCR beta CDR3 regions were amplified from the RNA transcripts. The first round of RT-PCR for the TCR CDR3 was performed with the HTBI primer set and the Qiagen OneStep RT-PCR kit. The public reads were reanalyzed by TCRdb: fastp trimming at Q25, MiXCR alignment, in-frame beta chains only. Under each unique CDR3 protein, matching rows form one entry showing the most common genes and DNA. This sample lists fewer than 800,000 distinct CDR3 sequences; about a sixth were detected once. Clones ranked in the top ten supply 8.4% of the sample. The sample consisted of blood. These receptors were obtained from a man between 18 and 29 years old with Graves' hyperthyroidism.

This clonotype showed up many times. The chain employs TRBV11-2 and TRBJ2-4; possible D gene TRBD1, 5 bases. The germline gives CDR1 SGHAT, CDR2 FQNNGV. The V and J ends lost 0 bases and 0 bases respectively, with 9 bases between them. CDR3 length equals 16 residues. The CDR3 here is CASSLEGVLAKNIQYF. The CDR3 coding sequence is TGTGCCAGCAGCTTAGAAGGGGTTCTAGCCAAAAACATTCAGTACTTC.

This clonotype was recorded at least ten times. The CDR3 spells CASSLGEGQPQHF. DNA for the CDR3: TGTGCCAGCAGTTTGGGGGAGGGCCAGCCCCAGCATTTT. The J gene is TRBJ1-5, the V gene TRBV27; D possibly corresponds to TRBD1 (5 bases). V was cut by 3 bases and J by 7 bases, with 10 bases left in between. This CDR3 has 13 amino acids. Germline CDR1 MNHEY, CDR2 SMNVEV (reference sequence).

This clonotype was found many times. The rearrangement joins TRBV2 to TRBJ2-3; no definite D call. This CDR3 has 15 residues. In germline, CDR1 is SNHLY, CDR2 FYNNEI. Trimming removed 4 bases from V and 0 bases from J, with 11 bases in between. The CDR3 here is CASSVSDTSTDTQYF. Here the CDR3 DNA reads TGTGCCAGCAGTGTAAGCGATACTAGCACAGATACGCAGTATTTT.

This chain joins TRBV29-1 and TRBJ2-1; 8 bases fit TRBD2. With 7 bases clipped from V and 0 bases from J, the junction kept 8 bases outside the gene matches. CDR1 is SQVTM and CDR2 is ANQGSEA in the germline V gene. This CDR3 has 15 amino acids. This CDR3 is CSAGGAPSSYNEQFF. CDR3 nucleotide sequence: TGCAGCGCGGGGGGGGCCCCCAGCTCCTACAATGAGCAGTTCTTC.

This clonotype was counted many times. The CDR3 nucleotides read TGTGCCAGCAGCTTGGGGCACAATGAGCAGTTCTTC. Its translation is CASSLGHNEQFF. V is TRBV7-9 and J is TRBJ2-1; TRBD1 is a possible D gene (5 bases). Trimming removed 3 bases from V and 5 bases from J, with 5 bases in between. Germline-derived CDR1 and CDR2 are SEHNR and FQNEAQ (reference sequence). The CDR3 has 12 amino acids.

This clonotype was counted a few times. The CDR3 DNA is TGCAGCGTCGGGGGTCGAGGGTCCGGAGTAGATACGCAGTATTTT. Amino acids: CSVGGRGSGVDTQYF. V and J are TRBV29-1 and TRBJ2-3, with a weak D call TRBD2 (6 bases). Per germline, CDR1 SQVTM and CDR2 ANQGSEA. The V gene lost 6 bases and the J gene lost 5 bases, with 21 bases spanning the gap. This CDR3 contains 15 residues.

This clonotype has at least ten counts. V and J are TRBV11-1 and TRBJ2-7; no clear D. CDR1 and CDR2 from the germline V gene are SGHAT and FQDESV (reference sequence). V lost 5 bases and J lost 1, with 9 bases in between. CDR3 length: 13 amino acids. CDR3 bases: TGTGCCAGCAGCATAGAGCTATCCTACGAGCAGTACTTC. As protein: CASSIELSYEQYF.

This clonotype was counted at least ten times. The V call is TRBV20-1, the J call TRBJ1-1, with D perhaps TRBD1 (5 bases). The CDR3 sequence is 12 residues long. V gave up 3 bases and J gave up 1 base, with 6 bases separating them. CDR1 and CDR2 (germline): DFQATT, SNEGSKA (reference sequence). CDR3 amino acids: CSASGGNTEAFF. CDR3 nucleotides: TGCAGTGCTAGTGGGGGGAACACTGAAGCTTTCTTT.

This clonotype occurred many times. V gene TRBV5-1 combines with J gene TRBJ1-1; no reliable D call. CDR1 is SGHRS, CDR2 YFSETQ, per germline. V lost 0 bases and J 1 base, leaving 7 bases between the germline ends. CDR3 length: 14 amino acids. CDR3 sequence: CASSLAVSNTEAFF. In DNA, the CDR3 is TGCGCCAGCAGCTTGGCAGTGTCGAACACTGAAGCTTTCTTT.

This clonotype was counted many times. V usage is TRBV27 and J usage is TRBJ2-2; TRBD1 is a possible D gene (6 bases). The V and J ends lost 3 bases and 0 bases respectively, with 8 bases between them. The CDR3 runs 15 residues. Germline loops: CDR1 MNHEY, CDR2 SMNVEV (reference sequence). The CDR3 DNA follows: TGTGCCAGCAGTTTTGGGACACCGAACACCGGGGAGCTGTTTTTT. This translates into CASSFGTPNTGELFF.

CDR3 residues: CASSRRPSGTASYEQYF. The CDR3 bases are TGTGCCAGCAGCCGTCGACCGTCCGGGACCGCCTCCTACGAGCAGTACTTC. This chain uses TRBV3-1 with TRBJ2-7; D is perhaps TRBD1 or TRBD2 (5 bases each). Trimming cost V 4 bases and J 0 bases, with 19 bases left between them. Germline V gene data show CDR1 as LGHDT and CDR2 as YNNKEL (reference sequence). The CDR3 is 17 amino acids.

This clonotype was seen only a few times. The gene calls are TRBV20-1 and TRBJ2-1, with TRBD1 identical over 8 bases. The trim removed 0 bases at V and 4 bases at J, leaving 8 bases unmatched. Germline V gene data show CDR1 as DFQATT and CDR2 as SNEGSKA (reference sequence). This CDR3 region has 16 residues. The CDR3 loop reads CSAREVAGGIYNEQFF. DNA for the CDR3: TGCAGTGCTAGAGAGGTGGCAGGGGGCATATACAATGAGCAGTTCTTC.

There are many counts of this clonotype. This rearrangement joins TRBV2 to TRBJ2-3, with D possibly matching TRBD2 (5 bases). Trimming removed 4 bases at V and 6 bases at J, with 5 bases between. The germline CDR1 and CDR2 sequences are SNHLY and FYNNEI. The length of the CDR3 is 11 residues. Here the CDR3 DNA reads TGTGCCAGCAGTGGGAGGGATACGCAGTATTTT. This encodes CASSGRDTQYF.

This clonotype was picked up many times. In DNA form, the CDR3 reads TGTGCCAGCAGTTTTCGGGGCGATAATGAGCAGTTCTTC. Translating gives CASSFRGDNEQFF. V and J are TRBV28 and TRBJ2-1, with D perhaps being TRBD1 or TRBD2 (5 bases each). The CDR3 is 13 amino acids. V was trimmed by 3 bases and J by 7 bases, leaving 10 bases between them. Germline assignment: CDR1 MDHEN and CDR2 SYDVKM.

This clonotype has at least ten counts. This chain uses TRBV2 with TRBJ2-7; 10 bases fit TRBD2. V was pared by 5 bases and J by 0 bases, with 13 bases of the junction left unmatched. Germline V gives CDR1 SNHLY, CDR2 FYNNEI. The CDR3 is 18 amino acids. Written as DNA, the CDR3 is TGTGCCAGCAGTTCAAGTGGACTAGCGGAGAGAGTCTCCTACGAGCAGTACTTC. Encoded protein: CASSSSGLAERVSYEQYF.

There are many counts of this clonotype. This chain joins TRBV30 and TRBJ2-7; D remains unclear. V was clipped by 3 bases and J by 3 bases, with 6 bases between them. Germline V gene sequence: CDR1 GTSNPN, CDR2 SVGIG (reference sequence). This CDR3 spans 11 amino acids. The CDR3 sequence: CAWSRNYEQYF. For the CDR3, the DNA is TGTGCCTGGAGCAGAAACTACGAGCAGTACTTC.

The V gene is TRBV28, the J gene TRBJ2-1; D possibly corresponds to TRBD2 (8 bases). V gave up 10 bases and J gave up 6 bases, with 19 bases separating them. The germline V gene encodes CDR1 MDHEN and CDR2 SYDVKM. CDR3 size: 14 residues. The CDR3 loop reads CAIEGSGTANEQFF. The CDR3, as DNA: TGTGCCATCGAGGGTAGCGGGACAGCCAATGAGCAGTTCTTC.

The rearrangement links TRBV12-3 or TRBV12-4 to TRBJ2-7; D may be TRBD1 (5 bases). This CDR3 is 12 amino acids long. V shed 7 bases and J shed 5 bases, with 12 bases lying between them. For the CDR3, the DNA is TGTGCCAGCAAGGGGCGGACCCACGAGCAGTACTTC. It is translated as CASKGRTHEQYF.

This clonotype was detected ten times or more. CDR3 sequence reads: CSVPGRRTEAFF. In nucleotides, the CDR3 is TGCAGCGTACCGGGACGGAGGACTGAAGCTTTCTTT. The V gene is TRBV29-1, the J gene TRBJ1-1; tentative D call: TRBD1 (5 bases). Trimming cost V 6 bases and J 5 bases, with 13 bases left between them. The CDR3 has 12 amino acids. CDR1 and CDR2 (germline): SQVTM, ANQGSEA.

This clonotype appeared many times. V usage is TRBV29-1 and J usage is TRBJ2-7; D unclear. The CDR3 loop spans 13 amino acids. Between the trimmed V and J ends, which lost 4 bases and 4 bases, there was a span of 14 bases. Germline CDR1 and CDR2: SQVTM and ANQGSEA. Here the CDR3 reads CSVAGRLNYEQYF. In DNA form, the CDR3 reads TGCAGCGTTGCTGGCCGCCTCAATTACGAGCAGTACTTC.

This clonotype was seen more than once but under ten times. J is TRBJ2-1 and V is TRBV20-1, with TRBD2 matching over 9 bases. Germline values: CDR1 DFQATT, CDR2 SNEGSKA (reference sequence). V lost 4 bases to trimming and J lost 4 bases; unmatched junction nucleotides: 8. The CDR3 loop spans 15 amino acids. Written as DNA, the CDR3 is TGCAGTGCTAATCCAGGACTAGCGAGATACAATGAGCAGTTCTTC. It specifies CSANPGLARYNEQFF.

The V call is TRBV7-9, the J call TRBJ2-1; D not resolved. Germline CDR1 and CDR2: SEHNR and FQNEAQ (reference sequence). This CDR3 comprises 13 residues. V was clipped by 2 bases and J by 6 bases, with 8 bases between them. CDR3 residues: CASSLLVANEQFF. The DNA for the CDR3 is TGTGCCAGCAGCTTATTGGTTGCCAATGAGCAGTTCTTC. The full variable domain, in which reference TRBV7-9 and TRBJ2-1 provide the parts outside the CDR3, is DTGVSQNPRHKITKRGQNVTFRCDPISEHNRLYWYRQTLGQGPEFLTYFQNEAQLEKSRLLSDRFSAERPKGSFSTLEIQRTEQGDSAMYLCASSLLVANEQFFGPGTRLTVL.

This clonotype was counted at least ten times. The rearrangement joins TRBV12-3 or TRBV12-4 to TRBJ2-1; D is ambiguous. This CDR3 is built from 14 residues. V shed 6 bases and J shed 0 bases, with 9 bases lying between them. The CDR3, as DNA: TGTGCCAGCAGCCCTGTTGGCTCCTACAATGAGCAGTTCTTC. Amino acid sequence: CASSPVGSYNEQFF.

In its sample, this clonotype was seen many times. CDR3 protein: CASSQDSRNEQFF. Here the CDR3 DNA reads TGTGCCAGCAGCCAAGATTCCCGGAATGAGCAGTTCTTC. This chain joins TRBV3-1 and TRBJ2-1; D not certain. Per germline, CDR1 LGHDT and CDR2 YNNKEL (reference sequence). V lost 0 bases and J lost 7, with 7 bases in between. The CDR3 is 13 amino acids.

This clonotype was counted ten times or more. V and J are TRBV7-9 and TRBJ2-1; 7 nucleotides match TRBD1. Germline CDR1 SEHNR, CDR2 FQNEAQ (reference sequence). The CDR3 length is 16 residues. Trimming at V came to 3 bases and at J to 2 bases, leaving 7 bases not matched to a gene. This CDR3 reads CASSFNRGTAYNEQFF. The DNA of the CDR3 is TGTGCCAGCAGCTTTAACAGGGGAACGGCCTACAATGAGCAGTTCTTC.

This clonotype occurred a few times. The rearrangement links TRBV5-1 to TRBJ1-5; D is unclear. CDR3 length equals 15 residues. Between the trimmed V and J ends, which lost 2 bases and 4 bases, there was a span of 13 bases. The germline V gene encodes CDR1 SGHRS and CDR2 YFSETQ. CDR3 nucleotide sequence: TGCGCCAGCAGCTTAGGTCCCTTGGGGAATCAGCCCCAGCATTTT. Translated, it gives CASSLGPLGNQPQHF.

This rearrangement joins TRBV28 to TRBJ2-7, with TRBD2 matching over 7 bases. There are 13 residues in the CDR3. The germline V gene has CDR1 MDHEN and CDR2 SYDVKM. The junction had 12 bases not matched to a gene; V was cut back by 10 bases and J by 6 bases. DNA of the CDR3: TGTGCCACCTTCGGGACTACCGGTCCCGAGCAGTACTTC. Encoded protein: CATFGTTGPEQYF.

This clonotype was counted a few times. The chain combines TRBV24-1 with TRBJ2-5; D gene uncertain. Germline CDR1 KGHDR, CDR2 SFDVKD. This CDR3 spans 13 amino acids. Trimming pared 2 bases from V and 4 bases from J, leaving 7 bases between. For the CDR3, the DNA is TGTGCCACCAGTGATTGGGTTGGAGAGACCCAGTACTTC. This codes for CATSDWVGETQYF.

This chain uses TRBV6-1 with TRBJ2-1, with 7 bases lining up with TRBD2. From germline, CDR1 is MNHNS and CDR2 SASEGT. V lost 2 bases to trimming and J lost 1 base; unmatched junction nucleotides: 2. This CDR3 has 15 amino acids. The CDR3 DNA sequence: TGTGCCAGCAGTGAACTAGCGGCATCCTACAATGAGCAGTTCTTC. It is translated as CASSELAASYNEQFF.